The 21 T cell receptor beta chains in this list originate from one sample, sequenced in a study of T cell responses to AZD1222 COVID-19 vaccine. Profiling relied on immunoSEQ multiplex PCR, and the TCRdb table lists in-frame clones only, not all of them. The sample contains approximately 110,000 clones, 88% of which appear only once. This sample comprised peripheral blood, obtained on day 0 of AZD1222 vaccination. The receptors stem from an adult in good health.

V usage is TRBV29-1 and J usage is TRBJ2-1; the D gene is possibly TRBD1 (6 bases). Germline CDR1 and CDR2: SQVTM and ANQGSEA. The CDR3 has 14 amino acids. V dropped 2 bases and J dropped 3 bases, with 11 bases sitting between them. The CDR3 sequence: CSVESPGDYNEQFF. The CDR3 DNA reads as TGCAGCGTTGAATCCCCAGGGGACTACAATGAGCAGTTCTTC.

The chain carries TRBV2 and TRBJ2-5; D may be TRBD1 (6 bases). The germline V gene encodes CDR1 SNHLY and CDR2 FYNNEI. The CDR3 has 15 residues. The V and J ends lost 6 bases and 2 bases respectively, with 16 bases between them. As DNA, the CDR3 is TGTGCCAGCAGGACAGGAAACAGGAATCAAGAGACCCAGTACTTC. Residues: CASRTGNRNQETQYF.

The V and J genes are TRBV19 and TRBJ1-2; no definite D call. Trimming pared 7 bases from V and 8 bases from J, leaving 14 bases between. The CDR3 covers 12 residues. Germline CDR1 LNHDA, CDR2 SQIVND (reference sequence). CDR3 in DNA: TGTGCCAGTAAATCCGAGGGTGTCGGCTACACCTTC. It translates to CASKSEGVGYTF.

This clone has just one count. The V gene is TRBV5-1, the J gene TRBJ2-5; D uncertain. V dropped 5 bases and J dropped 1 base, with 3 bases sitting between them. The germline V gene encodes CDR1 SGHRS and CDR2 YFSETQ. The length of the CDR3 is 11 residues. This chain's CDR3 is CASRSQETQYF. As DNA, the CDR3 is TGCGCCAGCAGGTCCCAAGAGACCCAGTACTTC.

V is TRBV11-2 and J is TRBJ2-7; no clear D gene. The CDR3 has 14 amino acids. CDR1 SGHAT and CDR2 FQNNGV come from the germline V gene. Trimming pared 1 base from V and 0 bases from J, leaving 7 bases between. The DNA of the CDR3 is TGTGCCAGCAGCTTAGCGGAGAGCTCCTACGAGCAGTACTTC. As protein: CASSLAESSYEQYF.

V and J are TRBV5-6 and TRBJ2-5; 9 bases match TRBD1. This CDR3 region has 17 residues. Germline V gene lookup returns CDR1 SGHDT and CDR2 YYEEEE. V was pared by 3 bases and J by 4 bases, with 13 bases of the junction left unmatched. The CDR3 sequence is CASSSAYFGQGRETQYF. The CDR3 DNA reads as TGTGCCAGCAGCTCTGCATACTTCGGACAGGGGCGAGAGACCCAGTACTTC.

The chain combines TRBV3-1 (or the pseudogene TRBV3-2) with TRBJ1-1; D is ambiguous. The CDR3 length is 13 residues. Trimming left V 1 base short and J 6 bases short, with 9 bases between. Germline CDR1 reads LGHDT; CDR2 reads YNNKEL (reference sequence). CDR3 bases: TGTGCCAGCAGCCAAGGTGCAGGCGCTGAAGCTTTCTTT. Translation gives CASSQGAGAEAFF.

The genes are TRBV5-1 and TRBJ2-1; 9 bases are a match to TRBD1. CDR1 and CDR2 (germline): SGHRS, YFSETQ. The junction had 8 bases not matched to a gene; V was cut back by 0 bases and J by 10 bases. The CDR3 totals 15 residues. This CDR3 reads CASSLEGTGRQEQFF. CDR3 nucleotides: TGCGCCAGCAGCTTGGAAGGGACAGGGAGGCAAGAGCAGTTCTTC.

The chain uses TRBV28 and TRBJ1-5; D is ambiguous. The germline V gene encodes CDR1 MDHEN and CDR2 SYDVKM. Trimming shortened V by 2 bases and J by 4 bases, and 12 bases separated the two germline ends. This CDR3 has 15 residues. The CDR3 DNA reads TGTGCCAGCAGTTTAGGTCGTACAGCTAATCAGCCCCAGCATTTT. This translates into CASSLGRTANQPQHF.

This rearrangement joins TRBV4-3 to TRBJ1-6, with D tentatively TRBD1 (5 bases). Trimming stripped 0 bases from V and 1 base from J, with 13 bases between. Per the germline V gene, CDR1 is LGHNA and CDR2 is YSLEER. The CDR3 length is 18 residues. CDR3 protein: CASSQDRQDSSYNSPLHF. For the CDR3, the DNA is TGCGCCAGCAGCCAAGATCGACAAGACAGTTCCTATAATTCACCCCTCCACTTT.

The J gene is TRBJ2-2, the V gene TRBV29-1; TRBD2 aligns across 9 bases. This CDR3 is 15 amino acids long. The ends lost 6 bases at V and 0 bases at J; junction bases unmatched: 5. Germline loops: CDR1 SQVTM, CDR2 ANQGSEA. This CDR3 reads CSVDPSGANTGELFF. In nucleotides, the CDR3 is TGCAGCGTGGATCCTAGCGGGGCGAACACCGGGGAGCTGTTTTTT.

The genes are TRBV11-1 and TRBJ2-5; D perhaps matches TRBD2 (6 bases). The ends were cut back, 3 bases at V and 3 bases at J, with 17 bases in the middle. In germline, CDR1 is SGHAT, CDR2 FQDESV (reference sequence). This CDR3 region has 16 residues. Here the CDR3 reads CASSLAGRFVKETQYF. As DNA, the CDR3 is TGTGCCAGCAGCTTGGCAGGGAGGTTCGTGAAAGAGACCCAGTACTTC.

The chain employs TRBV7-6 and TRBJ2-1, with 11 bases aligning to TRBD1. The J segment lost 6 bases and the V segment lost 0 bases, leaving 4 bases of the junction unmatched. The CDR3 sequence is 16 residues long. Germline-derived CDR1 and CDR2 are SGHVS and FNYEAQ. The CDR3: CASSLAGQGVANEQFF. The CDR3 DNA reads TGTGCCAGCAGCTTAGCGGGACAGGGGGTGGCCAATGAGCAGTTCTTC.

J is TRBJ2-2 and V is TRBV6-5; the D is unclear. Looked up from germline, CDR1 is MNHEY and CDR2 is SVGAGI. This CDR3 has 13 residues. V lost 5 bases and J lost 6, with 10 bases in between. CDR3 DNA: TGTGCCAGCAGTCCCCCCCAGGCCGGGGAGCTGTTTTTT. As protein: CASSPPQAGELFF.

This clone has just a few counts. The genes are TRBV12-5 and TRBJ2-3; 8 nucleotides align to TRBD1. The CDR3 has 14 amino acids. V shed 5 bases, J shed 4 bases, and the junction held 5 bases outside the gene matches. Germline CDR1 is LGHNT and CDR2 is FRNRAP. This CDR3 is CASGLGQGPDTQYF. The DNA for the CDR3 is TGTGCTAGTGGTCTAGGACAGGGCCCAGATACGCAGTATTTT. Based on the CDR3 plus reference TRBV12-5 and TRBJ2-3, the full variable domain is DARVTQTPRHKVTEMGQEVTMRCQPILGHNTVFWYRQTMMQGLELLAYFRNRAPLDDSGMPKDRFSAEMPDATLATLKIQPSEPRDSAVYFCASGLGQGPDTQYFGPGTRLTVL.

V gene TRBV5-6 combines with J gene TRBJ1-4; D might be TRBD1 (5 bases). V lost 6 bases to trimming and J lost 0 bases, with 15 bases between them. The CDR3 totals 16 residues. Germline V gives CDR1 SGHDT, CDR2 YYEEEE. The CDR3 is CASTRGQGTTNEKLFF. The CDR3 DNA reads as TGTGCCAGCACCCGTGGCCAGGGCACAACTAATGAAAAACTGTTTTTT.

The gene calls are TRBV28 and TRBJ1-2; perhaps TRBD1 as D (6 bases). The V gene lost 7 bases and the J gene lost 4 bases, with 10 bases spanning the gap. The CDR3 totals 12 residues. The germline V gene has CDR1 MDHEN and CDR2 SYDVKM. The CDR3 here is CASIGGGYGYTF. DNA of the CDR3: TGTGCCAGCATTGGGGGCGGCTATGGCTACACCTTC.

J is TRBJ1-4 and V is TRBV4-2, with a possible D match to TRBD1 (5 bases). The CDR3 extends over 13 amino acids. The V gene's germline CDR1 is LGHNA and CDR2 YNFKEQ. Trimming removed 10 bases at V and 7 bases at J, with 16 bases between. In DNA, the CDR3 is TGTGCCACCGCCCCGCAGGGAGGTGAAAAACTGTTTTTT. Protein product: CATAPQGGEKLFF.

Note on this clone: Germline and junction disagree at one end, which may indicate a read error. V is TRBV7-2 and J is TRBJ1-5; the match to TRBD1 covers 7 bases. Germline V lookup: CDR1 SGHTA, CDR2 FQGNSA. The CDR3 consists of 12 residues. DNA of the CDR3: TGTGCCAGCAGCTTAGGCGACAGGGCTTTGTATTTT. Amino acids: CASSLGDRALYF.

This clone was seen just once. The rearrangement joins TRBV5-1 to TRBJ2-5; D perhaps matches TRBD2 (5 bases). Trimming cost V 6 bases and J 1 base, with 10 bases left between them. This CDR3 spans 13 amino acids. CDR1 is SGHRS and CDR2 is YFSETQ in the germline V gene. The CDR3, as DNA: TGCGCCAGCAAAAGCGGTGCCCAAGAGACCCAGTACTTC. Protein product: CASKSGAQETQYF.

V and J are TRBV10-3 and TRBJ2-7, with 11 bases fitting TRBD1. This CDR3 has 14 amino acids. The germline V gene has CDR1 ENHRY and CDR2 SYGVKD. J was trimmed by 5 bases and V by 10 bases; bases with no gene match: 10. The CDR3 loop is CATEPGQGGHEQYF. In DNA, the CDR3 is TGTGCCACCGAACCGGGACAGGGGGGCCACGAGCAGTACTTC.